This TCR beta chain was profiled in a study of response to subunit inactivated influenza vaccine. There are a few counts of this clonotype. What it binds is not known. TCRdb re-derived calls from the RT-PCR reads in MiXCR, one entry per CDR3 protein. This sample yields approximately 500,000 distinct CDR3 sequences, of which roughly 15% are seen a single time; 11% belongs to the top ten. Broader study findings: Authors suggested that a seasonal influenza vaccination recruits few new T cells each time.

Sample: PBMCs from blood, taken 11 to 12 days after vaccination. The TCR was taken from a man aged 50 to 59 who received an inactivated influenza vaccine.

The CDR3 loop is CASSTRDREKLFF. The CDR3 nucleotides are TGCGCCAGCAGCACCCGGGACAGAGAAAAACTGTTTTTT. The chain employs TRBV5-1 and TRBJ1-4, with 7 bases aligning to TRBD1. There are 13 residues in the CDR3. In germline, CDR1 is SGHRS, CDR2 YFSETQ. The V and J ends lost 4 bases and 8 bases, in that order; junction bases with no gene match: 5.